This T cell receptor beta chain is from a study of vaccination and CD4 T cells after COVID-19. The time point here: late sampling 161 to 241 days after vaccination in a few convalescent patients. TCRdb analysed the PCR reads with MiXCR anew, one entry per CDR3 protein. The repertoire holds 26,000 or so distinct CDR3 sequences, over 40% seen once, with around 5.5% in the top ten. V lost 4 bases and J 1 base, leaving 5 bases between the germline ends. Germline CDR1 and CDR2: SNHLY and FYNNEI. The CDR3 is 12 residues long. This TCR was recovered from a human donor who had recovered from COVID-19. The source was CD4+ T cells from blood, collected about 7 months after SARS-CoV-2 vaccination. The rearrangement links TRBV2 to TRBJ2-7; D unclear. The CDR3 region is CASSALSYEQYF. Written as DNA, the CDR3 is TGTGCCAGCAGTGCTCTGTCCTACGAGCAGTACTTC.